This T cell receptor (beta chain) was observed in a study of radiotherapy plus CTLA-4 blockade in lung cancer (dated by TCRdb to the late 2010s). For the wider study: Objective responses occurred in roughly 20% of enrolled patients, and about 30% achieved disease control.

Between the V and J ends, shortened by 5 bases and 3 bases respectively, the junction contains 16 bases. Via the germline V gene, CDR1 is MNHNS and CDR2 SASEGT. From the cysteine through the phenylalanine, the CDR3 covers 15 amino acids. Only the CDR3 part of the read is kept: 45 bases, read in frame from the first base. Notes on this clone: Its recognized antigen is unknown. No qualities accompany the bases; no much larger clone lies one base away.

Libraries were prepared through the immunoSEQ multiplex PCR assay. TCRdb's version of the immuneACCESS table is confined to in-frame rearrangements and falls short of the full clone set. An unresolved V gene accounts for under half of the shortfall where checked; the remainder is of unknown origin. This sample has tens of thousands of clones in its table, and more than 75% of those were observed once. The ten largest clones take up 8.5% of the sample. General conclusions and limits of the study: Increased serum interferon-beta after radiation, together with early dynamic changes in blood T cell clones, were reported to be the strongest predictors of response. After treatment with radiotherapy and ipilimumab, TCR clones that originated in tumors expanded in peripheral blood.

The study evaluated CTLA-4 blockade (ipilimumab) given together with focal radiation therapy in patients who had chemo-refractory metastatic non-small-cell lung cancer. The TCR originated in a human donor with non-small cell lung cancer who had a complete response to radiotherapy plus ipilimumab. Here the sequenced sample was peripheral blood, taken from a patient treated with radiotherapy plus ipilimumab. The rearranged segments are TRBV6-1 and TRBJ1-1, with the D gene not clear enough to name. The CDR3 has the sequence CASSLTWESDTEAFF. The bases read TGTGCCAGCAGTCTGACGTGGGAGAGCGACACTGAAGCTTTCTTT.